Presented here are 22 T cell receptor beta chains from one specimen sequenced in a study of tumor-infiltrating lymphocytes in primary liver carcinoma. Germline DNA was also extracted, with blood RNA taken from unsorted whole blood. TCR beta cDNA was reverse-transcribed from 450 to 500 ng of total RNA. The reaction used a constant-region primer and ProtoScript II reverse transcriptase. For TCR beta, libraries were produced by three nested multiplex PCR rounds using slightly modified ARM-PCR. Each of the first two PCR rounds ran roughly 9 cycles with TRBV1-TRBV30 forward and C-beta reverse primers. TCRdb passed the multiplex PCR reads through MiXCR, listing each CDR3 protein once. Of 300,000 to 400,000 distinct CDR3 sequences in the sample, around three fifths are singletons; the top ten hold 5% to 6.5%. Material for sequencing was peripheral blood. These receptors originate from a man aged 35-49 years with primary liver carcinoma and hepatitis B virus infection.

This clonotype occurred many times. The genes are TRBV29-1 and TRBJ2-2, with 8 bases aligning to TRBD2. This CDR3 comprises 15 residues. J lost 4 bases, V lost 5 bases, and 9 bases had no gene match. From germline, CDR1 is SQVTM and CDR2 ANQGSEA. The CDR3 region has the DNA TGCAGCGTTCGGACTCTAGCGGGTGCCACCGGGGAGCTGTTTTTT. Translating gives CSVRTLAGATGELFF.

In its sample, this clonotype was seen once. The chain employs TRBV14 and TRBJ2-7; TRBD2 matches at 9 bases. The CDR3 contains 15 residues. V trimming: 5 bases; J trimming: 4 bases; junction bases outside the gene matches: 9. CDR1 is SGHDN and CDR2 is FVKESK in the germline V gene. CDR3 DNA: TGTGCCAGCAGCAATCGGCGGGAGGGCTTATACGAGCAGTACTTC. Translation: CASSNRREGLYEQYF.

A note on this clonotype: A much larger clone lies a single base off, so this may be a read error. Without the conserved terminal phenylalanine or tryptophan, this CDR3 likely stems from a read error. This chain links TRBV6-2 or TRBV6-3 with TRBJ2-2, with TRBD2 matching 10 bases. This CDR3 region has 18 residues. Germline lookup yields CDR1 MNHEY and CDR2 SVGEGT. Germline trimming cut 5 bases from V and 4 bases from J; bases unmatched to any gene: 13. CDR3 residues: CASSPSPGLAPGTGELFL. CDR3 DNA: TGTGCCAGCAGTCCCAGTCCGGGACTAGCGCCCGGCACCGGGGAGCTGTTTCTT.

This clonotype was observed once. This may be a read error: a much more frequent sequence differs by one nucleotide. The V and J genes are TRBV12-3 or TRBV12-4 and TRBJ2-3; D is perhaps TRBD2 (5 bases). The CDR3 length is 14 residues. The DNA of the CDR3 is TGTGCCAGCAGTTTATTAGAGGGCACAGATAGGCAGTATTTT. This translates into CASSLLEGTDRQYF.

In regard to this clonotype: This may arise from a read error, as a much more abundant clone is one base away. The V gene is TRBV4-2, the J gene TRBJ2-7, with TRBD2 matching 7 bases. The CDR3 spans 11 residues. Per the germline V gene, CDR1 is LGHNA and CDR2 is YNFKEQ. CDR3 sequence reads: CASSGALGLTF. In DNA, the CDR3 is TGTGCCAGCAGCGGAGCGCTGGGACTAACATTC.

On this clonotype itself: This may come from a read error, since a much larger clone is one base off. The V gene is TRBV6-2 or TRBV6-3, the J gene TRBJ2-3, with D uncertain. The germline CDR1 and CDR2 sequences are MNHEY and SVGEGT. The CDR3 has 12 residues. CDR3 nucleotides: TGTCCCAGCAGTTCCGCTACAGATACGCAGTATTTT. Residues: CPSSSATDTQYF.

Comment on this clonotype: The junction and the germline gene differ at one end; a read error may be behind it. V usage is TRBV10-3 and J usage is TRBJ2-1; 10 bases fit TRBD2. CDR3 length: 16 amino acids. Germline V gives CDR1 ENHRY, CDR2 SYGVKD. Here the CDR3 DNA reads TGTGCCATCAGTGAGAAGAGCGGGGGGGGCTACAGTGAGCAGTTCTTC. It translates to CAISEKSGGGYSEQFF.

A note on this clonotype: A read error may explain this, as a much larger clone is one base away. The CDR3 protein is CVSSVQGAHYGYTF. The CDR3 nucleotides are TGTGTCAGCAGCGTCCAGGGGGCACATTATGGCTACACCTTC. The chain uses TRBV5-4 and TRBJ1-2; TRBD1 matches 8 bases. CDR3 length equals 14 residues. Germline V gene sequence: CDR1 SGHNT, CDR2 YYREEE (reference sequence).

This CDR3 is CAWSHRRDRGTEAFF. As DNA, the CDR3 is TGTGCCTGGAGCCACCGCCGGGACAGGGGCACTGAAGCTTTCTTT. V and J are TRBV30 and TRBJ1-1, with 10 bases that match TRBD1. After removal of 3 bases from V and 4 bases from J, the junction contained 8 bases not matched to a gene. The CDR3 is made up of 15 amino acids. Germline V gene data show CDR1 as GTSNPN and CDR2 as SVGIG (reference sequence).

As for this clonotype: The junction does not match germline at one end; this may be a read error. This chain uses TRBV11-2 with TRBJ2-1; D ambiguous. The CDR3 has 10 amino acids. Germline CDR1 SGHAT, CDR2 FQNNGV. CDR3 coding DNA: TGTGCCAGCAACTTCCATGAGCAGCTTTTC. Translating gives CASNFHEQLF.

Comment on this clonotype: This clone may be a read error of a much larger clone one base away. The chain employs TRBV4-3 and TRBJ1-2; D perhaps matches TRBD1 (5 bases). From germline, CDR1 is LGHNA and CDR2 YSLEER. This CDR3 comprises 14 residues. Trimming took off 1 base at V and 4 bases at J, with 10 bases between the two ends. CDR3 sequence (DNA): TGCGCCAGCAGCCAAGCTATGGGACCCTATGGCTACACCTTC. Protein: CASSQAMGPYGYTF.

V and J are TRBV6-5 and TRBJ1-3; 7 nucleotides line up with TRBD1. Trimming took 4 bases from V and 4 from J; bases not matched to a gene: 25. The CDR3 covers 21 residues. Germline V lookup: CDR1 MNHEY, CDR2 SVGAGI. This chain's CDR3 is CASSFNPAFSRDRARGNTIYF. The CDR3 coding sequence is TGTGCCAGCAGTTTCAACCCAGCGTTTTCAAGAGACAGGGCAAGAGGAAACACCATATATTTT.

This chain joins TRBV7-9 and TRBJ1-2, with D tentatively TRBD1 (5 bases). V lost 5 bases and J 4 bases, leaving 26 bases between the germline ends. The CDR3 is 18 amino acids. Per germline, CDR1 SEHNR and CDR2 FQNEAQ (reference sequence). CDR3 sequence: CASSPPERESGRPYGYTF. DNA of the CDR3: TGTGCCAGCAGCCCCCCGGAGAGGGAGTCGGGGCGCCCCTATGGCTACACCTTC.

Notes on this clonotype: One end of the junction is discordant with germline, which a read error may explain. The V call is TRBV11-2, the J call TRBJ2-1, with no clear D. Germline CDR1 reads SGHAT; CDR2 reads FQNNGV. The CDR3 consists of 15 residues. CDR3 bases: TGCGCCAGCAGCGCGAGCATGACACGGTACAATGAGCAGTTCTTC. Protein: CASSASMTRYNEQFF.

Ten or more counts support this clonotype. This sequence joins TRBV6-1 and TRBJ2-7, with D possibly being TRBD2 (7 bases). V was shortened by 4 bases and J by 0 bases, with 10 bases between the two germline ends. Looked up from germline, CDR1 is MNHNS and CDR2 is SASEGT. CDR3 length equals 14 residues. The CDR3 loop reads CASSGRGLSYEQYF. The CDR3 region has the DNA TGTGCCAGCAGTGGGCGGGGGCTCTCCTACGAGCAGTACTTC.

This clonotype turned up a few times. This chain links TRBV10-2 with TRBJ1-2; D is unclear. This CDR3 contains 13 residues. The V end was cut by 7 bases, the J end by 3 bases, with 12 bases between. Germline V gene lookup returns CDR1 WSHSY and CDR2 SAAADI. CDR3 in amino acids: CASTMRIDYGYTF. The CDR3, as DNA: TGCGCCAGCACGATGAGGATTGACTATGGCTACACCTTC.

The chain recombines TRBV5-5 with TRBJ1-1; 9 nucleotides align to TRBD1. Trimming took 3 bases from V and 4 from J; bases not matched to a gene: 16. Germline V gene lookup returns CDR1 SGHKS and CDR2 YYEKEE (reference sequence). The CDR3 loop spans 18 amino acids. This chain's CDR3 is CASSSTHRDRVKTTEAFF. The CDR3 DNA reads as TGTGCCAGCAGCTCAACACACCGGGACAGGGTTAAGACCACTGAAGCTTTCTTT.

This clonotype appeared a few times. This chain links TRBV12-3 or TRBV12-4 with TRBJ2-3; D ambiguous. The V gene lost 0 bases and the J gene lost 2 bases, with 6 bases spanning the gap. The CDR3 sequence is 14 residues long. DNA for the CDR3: TGTGCCAGCAGTTTAGCGGAACCCACAGATACGCAGTATTTT. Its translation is CASSLAEPTDTQYF.

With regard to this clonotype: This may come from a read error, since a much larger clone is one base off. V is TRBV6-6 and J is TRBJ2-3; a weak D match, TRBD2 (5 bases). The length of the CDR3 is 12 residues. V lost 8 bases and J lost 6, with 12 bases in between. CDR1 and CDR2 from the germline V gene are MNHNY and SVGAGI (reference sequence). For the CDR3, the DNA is TGTGCCAGCGGCCGGGATGGTGATACGCAGTATTTT. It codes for CASGRDGDTQYF.

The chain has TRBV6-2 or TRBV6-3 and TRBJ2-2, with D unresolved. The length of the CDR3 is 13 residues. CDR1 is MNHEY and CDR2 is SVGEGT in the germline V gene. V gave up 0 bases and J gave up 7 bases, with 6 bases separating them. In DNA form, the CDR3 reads TGTGCCAGCAGTTACTCATGGGTCGGGGAGCTGTTTTTT. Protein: CASSYSWVGELFF.

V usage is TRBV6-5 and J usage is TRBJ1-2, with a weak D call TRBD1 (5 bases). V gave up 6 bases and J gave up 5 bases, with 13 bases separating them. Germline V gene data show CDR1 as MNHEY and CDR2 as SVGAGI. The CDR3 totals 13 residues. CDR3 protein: CASRSDRSYGYTF. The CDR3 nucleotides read TGTGCCAGCAGATCAGACAGATCATATGGCTACACCTTC.

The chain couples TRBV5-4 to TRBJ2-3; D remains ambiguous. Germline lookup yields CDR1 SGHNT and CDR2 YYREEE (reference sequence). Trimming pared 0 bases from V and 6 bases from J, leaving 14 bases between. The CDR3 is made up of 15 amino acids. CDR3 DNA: TGTGCCAGCAGCTTGGGTGGAAAAGTTGGTGATACGCAGTATTTT. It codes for CASSLGGKVGDTQYF.